This T cell receptor beta chain was retrieved from a study of blood T cell repertoires in COVID-19. This clone appeared once. TCRdb's table, derived via immunoSEQ multiplex PCR, lists solely in-frame clones and lacks some. The data hold hundreds of thousands of clones, with 87% observed a single time. Germline V gives CDR1 KGHSH, CDR2 LQKENI. V was trimmed by 3 bases and J by 4 bases, leaving 12 bases between them. This CDR3 is built from 14 residues. Input material: peripheral blood. The clonotype originates from a woman in her 50s with COVID-19, enrolled during active disease. The V call is TRBV18, the J call TRBJ2-5; D is unclear. CDR3 residues: CASSPNSIGETQYF. The DNA of the CDR3 is TGTGCCAGCTCACCCAATTCGATCGGAGAGACCCAGTACTTC.